The T cell receptor beta chain described here comes from a study of tumor-infiltrating lymphocytes in oesophageal squamous cell carcinoma. TCRdb fed the PCR reads into MiXCR, producing one record per CDR3 protein. The data show just under 20,000 distinct CDR3 sequences, roughly two fifths seen once. This clonotype was seen ten or more times. The germline gives CDR1 SGHAT, CDR2 FQNNGV. There are 17 residues in the CDR3. Trimming took 1 base from V and 4 from J; bases not matched to a gene: 12. The source is a male donor with esophageal squamous cell carcinoma. The chain employs TRBV11-2 and TRBJ2-5; 7 nucleotides align to TRBD2. Source material: esophageal tumor tissue. This chain's CDR3 is CASSLGNSGLGSETQYF. In DNA form, the CDR3 reads TGTGCCAGCAGCTTAGGAAATAGCGGGCTTGGTTCAGAGACCCAGTACTTC.